This T cell receptor (beta chain) was identified in a study of T-cell memory formation after mild COVID-19. In the study overall: There were largely donor-specific TCR clusters.

General study findings and limits: Day 15 to 85 contractors were CD4/CD8 balanced; later expanders leaned CD4+.

The germline gives CDR1 MGHRA, CDR2 YSYEKL. Trimming left V 1 base short and J 2 bases short, with 7 bases between. The CDR3 runs 14 residues. TCRdb re-called the 5' RACE reads with MiXCR, one entry per CDR3 protein. The repertoire holds about 250,000 distinct CDR3 sequences, with approximately 15% as singletons. Worth noting for this clonotype: The antigen is undetermined.

The TCR was taken from an adult woman who had mild COVID-19 (a few samples of this study predate the infection). Cell type and time point are not known. Input material: PBMCs or a T cell subset sorted from them (not recorded which). The chain joins TRBV4-1 to TRBJ2-3; tentatively, D is TRBD2 (6 bases). CDR3 nucleotide sequence: TGCGCCAGCAGCCAAGGGGGGGTCACAGATACGCAGTATTTT. Amino acid sequence: CASSQGGVTDTQYF.